Listed below are T cell receptor beta chains from one sample, sequenced in a study of neoadjuvant anti-PD-1 for oral cavity cancer. TCRdb's table, derived via immunoSEQ multiplex PCR, lists solely in-frame clones and lacks some. The sample has 72,000 or so clones, about 86% seen once. The input for sequencing was PBMCs, taken after nivolumab (anti-PD-1) treatment. Receptor source: a person between 40 and 85 years old with oral cavity squamous cell carcinoma. Each CDR3 is given with its conserved first and last residue. Each record gives: CDR3 DNA, CDR3 protein, clone size, V gene, D gene, J gene. D genes are given only for firm matches. The listing skips clone size in some rows; elsewhere it reads once, few, many or a size class.

DNA: TGTGCCAGCAGTGGCAAGGTCCCCCGTAAGACCCAGTACTTC
CDR3: CASSGKVPRKTQYF
size: -
V: TRBV2
D: -
J: TRBJ2-5

DNA: TGTGCCAGCAGCGTAGGGTCTAGCGGGAGTGGCGGGGAGCTGTTTTTT
CDR3: CASSVGSSGSGGELFF
size: -
V: TRBV9
D: TRBD2
J: TRBJ2-2

DNA: TGCGCCAGCAGCTTGGAGGGGGCCCGGGGCACTGAAGCTTTCTTT
CDR3: CASSLEGARGTEAFF
size: -
V: TRBV5-1
D: TRBD1
J: TRBJ1-1

DNA: TGTGCCAGCAGCTTAGTTAGTAGGAATGAGCAGTTCTTC
CDR3: CASSLVSRNEQFF
size: -
V: TRBV11-2
D: -
J: TRBJ2-1

DNA: TGTGCCAGCAGTTTTTGGGACAGAGGCTTAGGATGGACCCAGCATTTT
CDR3: CASSFWDRGLGWTQHF
size: -
V: TRBV28
D: TRBD1
J: TRBJ1-5

DNA: TGTGCCAGTAAGGGACCGGTGGTGACCGGGGAGCTGTTTTTT
CDR3: CASKGPVVTGELFF
size: -
V: TRBV2
D: -
J: TRBJ2-2

DNA: TGTGCCATCAGTGAGTCGTCGAAGCGGGGGAACACCGGGGAGCTGTTTTTT
CDR3: CAISESSKRGNTGELFF
size: once
V: TRBV10-3
D: TRBD2
J: TRBJ2-2

DNA: TGCGCCAGCAGCTTGGGGGCAGCCATGAACACTGAAGCTTTCTTT
CDR3: CASSLGAAMNTEAFF
size: -
V: TRBV5-1
D: -
J: TRBJ1-1

DNA: TGTGCCAGCAGTCTCAACTATGGCTACACCTTC
CDR3: CASSLNYGYTF
size: once
V: TRBV28
D: -
J: TRBJ1-2

DNA: TGCAGCGCTGGACAGGGGAATGGAAACACCATATATTTT
CDR3: CSAGQGNGNTIYF
size: few
V: TRBV29-1
D: TRBD1
J: TRBJ1-3

DNA: TGTGCCAGCAGCGTCTACAGCACAAGCTCTGGAAACACCATATATTTT
CDR3: CASSVYSTSSGNTIYF
size: -
V: TRBV9
D: -
J: TRBJ1-3

DNA: TGTGCCAGCAGCGAACAGGGGGCGCTGGGCACTGAAGCTTTCTTT
CDR3: CASSEQGALGTEAFF
size: -
V: TRBV7-9
D: TRBD1
J: TRBJ1-1

DNA: TGTGCCAGCAGTGAATTAGGGCGGAGTGAAGCTTTCTTT
CDR3: CASSELGRSEAFF
size: many
V: TRBV6-1
D: -
J: TRBJ1-1

DNA: TGCGCCAGCAGCTTGCAAAACATACCGGGACTAGAGGTAGATACGCAGTATTTT
CDR3: CASSLQNIPGLEVDTQYF
size: -
V: TRBV5-1
D: TRBD2
J: TRBJ2-3

DNA: TGCGCCAGCAGCTTAAGGACCCCTGATGAGCAGTTCTTC
CDR3: CASSLRTPDEQFF
size: -
V: TRBV5-1
D: -
J: TRBJ2-1

DNA: TGCGCCAGCAGCCAAGAATGGGGGAGCACAGATACGCAGTATTTT
CDR3: CASSQEWGSTDTQYF
size: -
V: TRBV4-1
D: -
J: TRBJ2-3

DNA: TGTGCCAGCAGTTCAATCCAGGGGTGGAATGAGCAGTTCTTC
CDR3: CASSSIQGWNEQFF
size: few
V: TRBV11-2
D: -
J: TRBJ2-1

DNA: TGTGCCAGTAGTATGTGGGGCTCTGGAAACACCATATATTTT
CDR3: CASSMWGSGNTIYF
size: few
V: TRBV19
D: -
J: TRBJ1-3

DNA: TGTGCCTCAGACAGCAACACCGGGGAGCTGTTTTTT
CDR3: CASDSNTGELFF
size: -
V: TRBV30
D: -
J: TRBJ2-2

DNA: TGTGCCAGCAGCTTCACTAGCGGGAGCCGCCTCGAGCAGTACTTC
CDR3: CASSFTSGSRLEQYF
size: -
V: TRBV7-2
D: TRBD2
J: TRBJ2-7

DNA: TGTGCCAGCAGTTTAACAGGGGGCTTCAACGAGCAGTACTTC
CDR3: CASSLTGGFNEQYF
size: -
V: TRBV28
D: TRBD1
J: TRBJ2-7

DNA: TGTGCCAGCAGCCAAGATATTTACGTGCGTGGACAGTATAGCAATCAGCCCCAGCATTTT
CDR3: CASSQDIYVRGQYSNQPQHF
size: -
V: TRBV4-2
D: -
J: TRBJ1-5

DNA: TGTGCCTGGAGTGGGGGTATTAATCAGCCCCAGCATTTT
CDR3: CAWSGGINQPQHF
size: few
V: TRBV30
D: -
J: TRBJ1-5

DNA: TGTGCCAGCAGCTTTTCGGCCATGTACAAGGGCTCTGGAAACACCATATATTTT
CDR3: CASSFSAMYKGSGNTIYF
size: -
V: TRBV7-9
D: -
J: TRBJ1-3

DNA: TGTGCCAGCAGTAGCGTCGGGACTAGCGGGACTGATACGCAGTATTTT
CDR3: CASSSVGTSGTDTQYF
size: -
V: TRBV6-4
D: TRBD2
J: TRBJ2-3

DNA: TGTGCCAGCAGCCCACCAAAAAAGGACAGGGTACCCGGGGAGCTGTTTTTT
CDR3: CASSPPKKDRVPGELFF
size: -
V: TRBV7-6
D: TRBD1
J: TRBJ2-2

DNA: TGTGCCAGCAGCTTGGGACGTGTCGGGAGTAAGACCCAGTACTTC
CDR3: CASSLGRVGSKTQYF
size: -
V: TRBV5-4
D: -
J: TRBJ2-5

DNA: TGTGCCAGCAGTGAGGTCTACGAGCAGTACTTC
CDR3: CASSEVYEQYF
size: -
V: TRBV2
D: -
J: TRBJ2-7

DNA: TGTGCCAGCAGGCCCAGTTACAATGAGCAGTTCTTC
CDR3: CASRPSYNEQFF
size: -
V: TRBV6-1
D: -
J: TRBJ2-1

DNA: TGTGCCAGCAGTGCGTGGGGGGGAGGGGTGCCTGAAGCTTTCTTT
CDR3: CASSAWGGGVPEAFF
size: -
V: TRBV27
D: -
J: TRBJ1-1

DNA: TGTGCCAGCAGAAAAGGGACAGAGAAACATCAGCCCCAGCATTTT
CDR3: CASRKGTEKHQPQHF
size: -
V: TRBV6-5
D: TRBD1
J: TRBJ1-5

DNA: TGTGCCTGGAGTGGTAGCGGCACAGATACGCAGTATTTT
CDR3: CAWSGSGTDTQYF
size: once
V: TRBV30
D: -
J: TRBJ2-3

DNA: TGTGCCATCAGTCAGGACAGTTGGGACACTGAAGCTTTCTTT
CDR3: CAISQDSWDTEAFF
size: few
V: TRBV10-3
D: -
J: TRBJ1-1

DNA: TGCGCCAGCAGCCAAGGCCTTACTAGCGGAGCACGTGATACGCAGTATTTT
CDR3: CASSQGLTSGARDTQYF
size: -
V: TRBV4-1
D: TRBD2
J: TRBJ2-3

DNA: TGTGCCAGCAGTCAGGAGGGCATGCACTATGGCTACACCTTC
CDR3: CASSQEGMHYGYTF
size: -
V: TRBV25-1
D: -
J: TRBJ1-2

DNA: TGTGCCAGCAGCCCTCCCGGGACAGGGGTTCGTGGCTACACCTTC
CDR3: CASSPPGTGVRGYTF
size: once
V: TRBV7-8
D: TRBD1
J: TRBJ1-2

DNA: TGCGCCAGCAGCCAATTGGGTGGTGAAAAACTGTTTTTT
CDR3: CASSQLGGEKLFF
size: -
V: TRBV4-1
D: -
J: TRBJ1-4

DNA: TGCAGCGTTGTTCCGGCGCTAACCATTGAAGCTTTCTTT
CDR3: CSVVPALTIEAFF
size: -
V: TRBV29-1
D: -
J: TRBJ1-1

DNA: TGTGCCAGCAGTGACGCGGCAGAGGACTATGGCTACACCTTC
CDR3: CASSDAAEDYGYTF
size: -
V: TRBV6-4
D: -
J: TRBJ1-2

DNA: TGTGCCACCTTTGACAGGGGGCGAGGTATCGGTAAAGCTTTCTTT
CDR3: CATFDRGRGIGKAFF
size: -
V: TRBV6-5
D: TRBD1
J: TRBJ1-1

DNA: TGTGCCAGTAGTATTTGGCTTCAAGAGACCCAGTACTTC
CDR3: CASSIWLQETQYF
size: -
V: TRBV19
D: -
J: TRBJ2-5

DNA: TGTGCCAGCAGTGACTGGAAGGGGGGGGAGCAGTTCTTC
CDR3: CASSDWKGGEQFF
size: few
V: TRBV6-4
D: -
J: TRBJ2-1

DNA: TGTGCCTGGAATGACCGAGGGTTGGACACTGAAGCTTTCTTT
CDR3: CAWNDRGLDTEAFF
size: few
V: TRBV30
D: -
J: TRBJ1-1

DNA: TGTGCCTGGCTTATCCAAGACAGGAAGCCCTACGAGCAGTACTTC
CDR3: CAWLIQDRKPYEQYF
size: -
V: TRBV30
D: -
J: TRBJ2-7

DNA: TGTGCCAGTAGTATAGCCCCCAGCAGCTCTGGAAACACCATATATTTT
CDR3: CASSIAPSSSGNTIYF
size: -
V: TRBV19
D: -
J: TRBJ1-3

DNA: TGTGCCAGTAGTACCCTACAGGGGCGGACCTATGGCTACACCTTC
CDR3: CASSTLQGRTYGYTF
size: -
V: TRBV19
D: TRBD1
J: TRBJ1-2

DNA: TGTGCCAGCAGCAACAGGGTGTACCAAGAGACCCAGTACTTC
CDR3: CASSNRVYQETQYF
size: -
V: TRBV11-2
D: -
J: TRBJ2-5

DNA: TGTGCCAGCAGCCAAGAGGTTACTCGTGGGGATACGCAGTATTTT
CDR3: CASSQEVTRGDTQYF
size: -
V: TRBV4-2
D: -
J: TRBJ2-3

DNA: TGTGCCTCGGGAGGACAGGACACTGAAGCTTTCTTT
CDR3: CASGGQDTEAFF
size: -
V: TRBV30
D: TRBD1
J: TRBJ1-1

DNA: TGTGCCTGGAGTGTAGTCTATTCGGGGGGCCGGGACTTCACAGATACGCAGTATTTT
CDR3: CAWSVVYSGGRDFTDTQYF
size: few
V: TRBV30
D: -
J: TRBJ2-3

DNA: TGTGCCAGCAGTTACAGGGGCAACCCCTACGAGCAGTACTTC
CDR3: CASSYRGNPYEQYF
size: -
V: TRBV27
D: TRBD1
J: TRBJ2-7

DNA: TGCAGCGTTGATGGGGGGGTGAGCGATGAAGCTTTCTTT
CDR3: CSVDGGVSDEAFF
size: -
V: TRBV29-1
D: -
J: TRBJ1-1